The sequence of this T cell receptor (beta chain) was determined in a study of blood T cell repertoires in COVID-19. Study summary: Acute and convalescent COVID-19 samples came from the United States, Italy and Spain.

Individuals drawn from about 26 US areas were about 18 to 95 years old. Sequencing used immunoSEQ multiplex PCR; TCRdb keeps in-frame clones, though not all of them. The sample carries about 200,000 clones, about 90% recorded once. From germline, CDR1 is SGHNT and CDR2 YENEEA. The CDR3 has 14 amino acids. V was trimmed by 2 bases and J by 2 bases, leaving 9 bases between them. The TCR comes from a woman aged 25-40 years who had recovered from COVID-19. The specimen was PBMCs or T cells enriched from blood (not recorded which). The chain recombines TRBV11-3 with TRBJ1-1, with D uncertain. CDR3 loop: CASSLQAPNTEAFF. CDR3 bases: TGTGCCAGCAGCTTACAAGCGCCCAACACTGAAGCTTTCTTT.